The sequence of this T cell receptor beta chain was determined in a study of T cell responses to AZD1222 COVID-19 vaccine. This clone is a singleton in its sample. The antigen is unknown. An end of the junction does not agree with germline; a read error may underlie this. CDR3 length: 12 residues. Germline CDR1 reads SGHAT; CDR2 reads FQNNGV. Method: immunoSEQ multiplex PCR; TCRdb's copy keeps in-frame clones and lacks some. This table holds 150,000 to 190,000 clones, approximately 90% found once. Study results and caveats: Possibly, clonal diversity was underestimated; donors were largely white British and included more females.

This material consisted of peripheral blood, taken 28 days after the second AZD1222 dose. This TCR derives from an adult who received the AZD1222 COVID-19 vaccine. The chain uses TRBV11-2 and TRBJ2-7, with 11 bases aligning to TRBD2. CDR3 in DNA: TGTGCCAGCAGCTCCACTAGCGGGAGACGCAACTTC. This gives the protein CASSSTSGRRNF.